The 8 T cell receptor beta chains below were found in one sample sequenced in a study of OX40 agonist ivuxolimab in advanced cancers. Here immunoSEQ multiplex PCR was the method, and the copy in TCRdb shows in-frame clones only, minus some. The sample consists of roughly 13,000 clones, 82% of them appearing once. The sample consisted of CD4+ or CD8+ T cells sorted from blood, taken in a trial of the OX40 agonist ivuxolimab. Every receptor here comes from an adult with an advanced solid tumor such as melanoma, head and neck, liver or kidney cancer.

This clone was counted a few times. CDR3 bases: TGTGCCAGCAGCTCCGTCGACTCCCTGAGCTCCTACGAGCAGTACTTC. Translation: CASSSVDSLSSYEQYF. The gene calls are TRBV7-9 and TRBJ2-7; D ambiguous. The germline gives CDR1 SEHNR, CDR2 FQNEAQ (reference sequence). This CDR3 contains 16 residues. The V end was cut by 4 bases, the J end by 0 bases, with 16 bases between.

This clone was observed a few times. The chain employs TRBV7-9 and TRBJ2-7, with TRBD1 matching 11 bases. Germline assignment: CDR1 SEHNR and CDR2 FQNEAQ (reference sequence). Trimming cost V 5 bases and J 2 bases; bases outside gene matches: 8. The CDR3 sequence is 16 residues long. As DNA, the CDR3 is TGTGCCAGCAGCGGCACTACGGGACAGGGGGCCTACGAGCAGTACTTC. Translated: CASSGTTGQGAYEQYF.

This clone showed up just once. The gene calls are TRBV9 and TRBJ2-5; no clear D gene. Germline V gene lookup returns CDR1 SGDLS and CDR2 YYNGEE. V was clipped by 0 bases and J by 1 base, with 19 bases between them. The CDR3 extends over 18 amino acids. The CDR3 DNA sequence: TGTGCCAGCAGCGTAGCCCCGGGCGCAGTAGTAACCCAAGAGACCCAGTACTTC. Protein: CASSVAPGAVVTQETQYF.

The rearrangement joins TRBV18 to TRBJ2-3; TRBD2 agrees at 8 bases. This CDR3 spans 15 amino acids. Germline values: CDR1 KGHSH, CDR2 LQKENI. Trimming took 2 bases from V and 3 from J; bases not matched to a gene: 4. The CDR3 nucleotides read TGTGCCAGCTCACCAAACGGGGGGGCGACAGATACGCAGTATTTT. It is translated as CASSPNGGATDTQYF.

The sample holds one count of this clone. J is TRBJ1-4 and V is TRBV7-8; no firm D call. Germline V gene data show CDR1 as SGHVS and CDR2 as FQNEAQ. V lost 3 bases to trimming and J lost 8 bases, with 19 bases between them. This CDR3 contains 16 residues. This chain's CDR3 is CASSFGDPPSKEKLFF. The CDR3 DNA sequence: TGTGCCAGCAGCTTTGGCGACCCTCCATCAAAGGAAAAACTGTTTTTT.

Here the CDR3 reads CASSQDAGGPYEQYF. The CDR3 DNA reads as TGCGCCAGCAGCCAAGATGCGGGAGGGCCCTACGAGCAGTACTTC. V is TRBV4-3 and J is TRBJ2-7; 9 bases map to TRBD2. Per germline, CDR1 LGHNA and CDR2 YSLEER. This CDR3 is built from 15 residues. After removal of 0 bases from V and 2 bases from J, the junction contained 2 bases not matched to a gene.

This clone was found once. In nucleotides, the CDR3 is TGTGCCAGCACCCAGGAAGCGGGTCCTTCCTACGAGCAGTACTTC. As protein: CASTQEAGPSYEQYF. V gene TRBV27 combines with J gene TRBJ2-7, with D perhaps matching TRBD2 (6 bases). Germline-derived CDR1 and CDR2 are MNHEY and SMNVEV (reference sequence). V was pared by 7 bases and J by 1 base, with 17 bases between. CDR3 size: 15 residues.

The chain joins TRBV6-4 to TRBJ1-2, with TRBD1 matching over 7 bases. CDR3 length: 16 amino acids. V lost 3 bases, J lost 2 bases, and 9 bases stayed unmatched. The germline V gene has CDR1 MRHNA and CDR2 SNTAGT. CDR3 sequence (DNA): TGTGCCAGCAGTGAAAAACCGGGACAGACAAACTATGGCTACACCTTC. Protein sequence: CASSEKPGQTNYGYTF.